What follows describes a single T cell receptor beta chain. A universal primer site came from template switching; cDNA carried unique molecular identifiers. TCRdb re-analysed the 5' RACE reads in MiXCR, keeping a single row per CDR3 protein. The sample contains hundreds of thousands of distinct CDR3 sequences, 15% to 20% of which appear only once. This CDR3 has 15 amino acids. Germline V lookup: CDR1 SGDLS, CDR2 YYNGEE. Trimming stripped 4 bases from V and 1 base from J, with 15 bases between. The data were obtained in a study of identical twins. The data were also submitted as part of a second study, on T cells expressing NK-cell markers. From that report: Seven of the eight sequenced donors were classified as HCMV-seropositive, and one was classified as seronegative.

The sequenced sample consisted of PBMCs. This TCR came from a woman aged 18-29 years in good health. The rearrangement links TRBV9 to TRBJ2-7, with D tentatively TRBD1 (6 bases). CDR3: CASSPTGLASYEQYF. CDR3 nucleotide sequence: TGTGCCAGCAGCCCTACAGGGCTAGCTTCCTACGAGCAGTACTTC.